This TCR beta chain was found in a study of blood T cell repertoires in COVID-19. Overall study context: Spain, Italy and the United States supplied samples that represented acute and convalescent COVID-19. The cDNA or gDNA used as material had been derived from T cells, B-cell-depleted T cells, or PBMCs.

This CDR3 spans 12 amino acids. V lost 4 bases, J lost 8 bases, and 8 bases lay in between. Germline-derived CDR1 and CDR2 are LGHDT and YNNKEL (reference sequence). Authors' methods: Quantification of nucleated cells was approximated via reference gene primer amplification. Using immunoSEQ multiplex PCR, the repertoire was profiled, and TCRdb retains in-frame clones only, with some absent. D and trimming come from the DNA, and the V and J calls and clone size come from that table. Of fewer than 85,000 clones listed, 70% to 90% are singletons. The chain links TRBV3-1 (or the pseudogene TRBV3-2) to TRBJ2-2; D gene unclear. The sample comprised peripheral blood. This sequence was found in a woman older than 75 with active or convalescent COVID-19. The CDR3 here is CASSLFSGELFF. CDR3 bases: TGTGCCAGCAGCCTATTCTCGGGGGAGCTGTTTTTT.